This T cell receptor (beta chain) came from a study of cytomegalovirus exposure and HLA in healthy donors. Across the study: Within an early data release were about 85 million unique TCRs drawn from HLA-typed donors.

CDR1 and CDR2 from the germline V gene are MNHEY and SMNVEV (reference sequence). The CDR3 is 14 residues long. J lost 10 bases, V lost 1 base, and 7 bases had no gene match. As for this clone: The antigen remains undetermined.

General study findings and limits: Reported results showed that the classifier diagnosed cytomegalovirus status with high specificity and sensitivity. A later examination showed that TCR association rates differed by HLA locus, with DRB1 most and HLA-C fewest.

60 Vbeta and 13 Jbeta primers were used in PCR. TCRdb keeps only in-frame clones here, not all; method: immunoSEQ multiplex PCR. The top ten clones hold over 2% of a sample with about 140,000 clones, around three quarters of them seen once. V usage is TRBV27 and J usage is TRBJ2-3; TRBD1 agrees at 8 bases. This receptor was taken from a man in his forties or fifties in good health and CMV-seronegative. Sample: PBMCs. CDR3 sequence reads: CASSLLGTGVAQYF. The DNA of the CDR3 is TGTGCCAGCAGTTTATTGGGGACAGGAGTTGCGCAGTATTTT.